A selection of T cell receptor beta chains follows, all from one sample in a study of beta chain features in type 1 diabetes. The assay was immunoSEQ multiplex PCR, and TCRdb's table has in-frame clones only and misses some. The data show over 200,000 clones, around 9.9% seen once. The sample was naive CD4+ T cells from blood. These receptors all stem from a young man with type 1 diabetes. CDR3s include the opening cysteine and the closing phenylalanine or tryptophan. The D gene is left open where the match is weak. Some rows have no size entry. The others give once, few or many, or a class for an expanded clone.

V: TRBV18
size: few
J: TRBJ1-2
length: 12
D: TRBD1
CDR3: CASSLGTAGYTF
DNA: TGTGCCAGCTCCCTGGGGACAGCTGGCTACACCTTC

V: TRBV29-1
size: few
J: TRBJ2-3
length: 14
D: NA
CDR3: CSVERAGGTDTQYF
DNA: TGCAGCGTTGAACGGGCAGGGGGCACAGATACGCAGTATTTT

V: TRBV7-3
size: NA
J: TRBJ2-1
length: 15
D: TRBD2
CDR3: CASSSRTSGNNEQFF
DNA: TGTGCCAGCAGCTCAAGGACTAGCGGAAACAATGAGCAGTTCTTC

V: TRBV7-9
size: NA
J: TRBJ1-1
length: 15
D: NA
CDR3: CASSAGAGRGTEAFF
DNA: TGTGCCAGCAGCGCCGGGGCGGGGCGAGGCACTGAAGCTTTCTTT

V: TRBV6-5
size: NA
J: TRBJ2-7
length: 14
D: TRBD1
CDR3: CASSDWTGEYEQYF
DNA: TGTGCCAGCAGTGATTGGACAGGGGAATACGAGCAGTACTTC

V: TRBV9
size: NA
J: TRBJ1-1
length: 13
D: TRBD1
CDR3: CASGQGVGTEAFF
DNA: TGTGCCAGCGGACAGGGGGTAGGGACTGAAGCTTTCTTT

V: TRBV5-1
size: NA
J: TRBJ1-4
length: 13
D: NA
CDR3: CASSGTDRGELFF
DNA: TGCGCCAGCAGCGGGACGGACAGAGGGGAACTGTTTTTT

V: TRBV2
size: NA
J: TRBJ2-5
length: 14
D: TRBD1
CDR3: CASSSDRVGETQYF
DNA: TGTGCCAGCAGTTCGGACAGGGTAGGGGAGACCCAGTACTTC

V: TRBV4-3
size: few
J: TRBJ1-2
length: 16
D: TRBD1
CDR3: CASSHPPGQGAGGYTF
DNA: TGCGCCAGCAGCCACCCACCGGGACAGGGGGCCGGGGGCTACACCTTC

V: TRBV7-8
size: few
J: TRBJ1-5
length: 15
D: NA
CDR3: CASSPRRGTNQPQHF
DNA: TGTGCCAGCAGCCCGAGGAGAGGGACTAATCAGCCCCAGCATTTT

V: TRBV18
size: NA
J: TRBJ1-5
length: 15
D: NA
CDR3: CASSPFTAGGQPQHF
DNA: TGTGCCAGCTCACCGTTCACGGCTGGCGGTCAGCCCCAGCATTTT

V: TRBV12-5
size: few
J: TRBJ2-5
length: 14
D: NA
CDR3: CASGLTPGSETQYF
DNA: TGTGCTAGTGGTTTGACCCCCGGGTCTGAGACCCAGTACTTC

V: TRBV28
size: NA
J: TRBJ1-4
length: 17
D: TRBD1
CDR3: CASSLPGQGRWSEKLFF
DNA: TGTGCCAGCAGTTTGCCGGGACAGGGTCGATGGAGCGAAAAACTGTTTTTT

V: TRBV5-1
size: NA
J: TRBJ2-1
length: 15
D: TRBD2
CDR3: CASSLSGGGYNEQFF
DNA: TGCGCCAGCAGCTTGAGCGGGGGAGGTTACAATGAGCAGTTCTTC

V: TRBV20-1
size: few
J: TRBJ2-3
length: 11
D: NA
CDR3: CSVLSTDTQYF
DNA: TGCAGTGTTCTTTCCACAGATACGCAGTATTTT

V: TRBV5-6
size: few
J: TRBJ2-1
length: 14
D: NA
CDR3: CASSPGRGYNEQFF
DNA: TGTGCCAGCAGCCCCGGACGGGGTTACAATGAGCAGTTCTTC

V: TRBV30
size: NA
J: TRBJ1-4
length: 12
D: NA
CDR3: CAWSLPGEKLFF
DNA: TGTGCCTGGAGCCTTCCCGGTGAAAAACTGTTTTTT

V: TRBV4-2
size: few
J: TRBJ2-5
length: 17
D: TRBD2
CDR3: CASSQGLAGNNQETQYF
DNA: TGTGCCAGCAGCCAAGGGCTAGCGGGGAACAACCAAGAGACCCAGTACTTC

V: TRBV29-1
size: few
J: TRBJ2-3
length: 13
D: NA
CDR3: CSVEDQRGDTQYF
DNA: TGCAGCGTTGAAGATCAAAGGGGAGATACGCAGTATTTT

V: TRBV28
size: NA
J: TRBJ1-1
length: 14
D: TRBD1
CDR3: CASRPGQVNTEAFF
DNA: TGTGCCAGCCGACCGGGACAGGTGAACACTGAAGCTTTCTTT

V: TRBV6-6
size: NA
J: TRBJ1-1
length: 13
D: NA
CDR3: CASRYPVNTEAFF
DNA: TGTGCCAGCAGGTACCCCGTGAACACTGAAGCTTTCTTT

V: TRBV5-6
size: few
J: TRBJ2-4
length: 16
D: NA
CDR3: CASTRLNELAKNIQYF
DNA: TGTGCCAGCACGCGACTGAACGAACTAGCCAAAAACATTCAGTACTTC

V: TRBV9
size: NA
J: TRBJ2-5
length: 15
D: NA
CDR3: CASSVGPGIGETQYF
DNA: TGTGCCAGCAGCGTAGGACCCGGCATCGGGGAGACCCAGTACTTC

V: TRBV14
size: NA
J: TRBJ1-2
length: 12
D: NA
CDR3: CASSQGLGGYTF
DNA: TGTGCCAGCAGCCAAGGCCTCGGTGGCTACACCTTC

V: TRBV30
size: NA
J: TRBJ1-5
length: 14
D: NA
CDR3: CAWSFTGRIQPQHF
DNA: TGTGCCTGGAGTTTCACGGGAAGGATCCAGCCCCAGCATTTT

V: TRBV5-1
size: NA
J: TRBJ2-5
length: 14
D: NA
CDR3: CASSLERPEETQYF
DNA: TGCGCCAGCAGCTTGGAGAGGCCCGAGGAGACCCAGTACTTC

V: TRBV5-1
size: NA
J: TRBJ1-1
length: 14
D: TRBD1
CDR3: CASSIGQGGTEAFF
DNA: TGCGCCAGCAGCATTGGACAGGGGGGCACTGAAGCTTTCTTT

V: TRBV7-2
size: NA
J: TRBJ2-1
length: 17
D: TRBD1
CDR3: CASSSHGQGLSYNEQFF
DNA: TGTGCCAGCAGCTCCCACGGACAGGGTCTTTCCTACAATGAGCAGTTCTTC

V: TRBV4-2
size: few
J: TRBJ1-1
length: 17
D: TRBD1
CDR3: CASSQERDRVGRTEAFF
DNA: TGTGCCAGCAGCCAAGAGCGGGACAGGGTAGGTCGCACTGAAGCTTTCTTT

V: TRBV9
size: few
J: TRBJ2-7
length: 16
D: TRBD2
CDR3: CASSPRTSGGVYEQYF
DNA: TGTGCCAGCAGCCCCCGGACTAGCGGGGGGGTCTACGAGCAGTACTTC

V: TRBV18
size: few
J: TRBJ1-2
length: 15
D: TRBD1
CDR3: CASSPPRTGVEGYTF
DNA: TGTGCCAGCTCACCACCCAGGACAGGGGTTGAAGGCTACACCTTC

V: TRBV7-3
size: few
J: TRBJ2-2
length: 13
D: NA
CDR3: CASSLAGTGELFF
DNA: TGTGCCAGCAGCTTAGCGGGGACCGGGGAGCTGTTTTTT

V: TRBV11-2
size: NA
J: TRBJ2-3
length: 16
D: TRBD2
CDR3: CASSLGSSGGTDTQYF
DNA: TGTGCCAGCAGCTTAGGGTCTAGCGGGGGGACAGATACGCAGTATTTT

V: TRBV2
size: NA
J: TRBJ1-1
length: 15
D: NA
CDR3: CASSVPTTGNTEAFF
DNA: TGTGCCAGCAGTGTCCCCACTACGGGGAACACTGAAGCTTTCTTT